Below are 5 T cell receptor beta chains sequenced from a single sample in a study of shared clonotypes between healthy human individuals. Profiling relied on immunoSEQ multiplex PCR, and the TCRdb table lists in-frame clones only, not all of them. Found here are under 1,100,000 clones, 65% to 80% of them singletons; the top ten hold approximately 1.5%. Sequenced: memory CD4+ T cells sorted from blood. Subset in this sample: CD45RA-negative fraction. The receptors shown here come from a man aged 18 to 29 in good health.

The CDR3, as DNA: TGCAGCGTGAGACATTCTGGTGGCTACACCTTC. The encoded protein is CSVRHSGGYTF. This chain connects TRBV29-1 to TRBJ1-2, with D uncertain. The germline V and J ends were trimmed by 6 bases and 7 bases, with 12 bases remaining between them. The germline CDR1 and CDR2 sequences are SQVTM and ANQGSEA. This CDR3 spans 11 amino acids.

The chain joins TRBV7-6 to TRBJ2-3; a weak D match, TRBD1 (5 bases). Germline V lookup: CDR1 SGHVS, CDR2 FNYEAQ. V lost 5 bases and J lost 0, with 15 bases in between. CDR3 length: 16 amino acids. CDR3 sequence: CASSLYKGSSTDTQYF. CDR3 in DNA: TGTGCCAGCAGCCTCTATAAGGGGTCTAGCACAGATACGCAGTATTTT.

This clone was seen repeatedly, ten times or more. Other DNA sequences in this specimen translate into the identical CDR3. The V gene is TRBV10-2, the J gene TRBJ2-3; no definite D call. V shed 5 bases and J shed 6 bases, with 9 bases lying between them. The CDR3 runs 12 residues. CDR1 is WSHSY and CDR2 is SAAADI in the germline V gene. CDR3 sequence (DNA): TGCGCCAGCAGTATAGCCCACGATACGCAGTATTTT. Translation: CASSIAHDTQYF.

The CDR3: CASSPHPGELFF. The CDR3 region has the DNA TGTGCCAGCAGCCCCCACCCCGGGGAGCTGTTTTTT. The chain joins TRBV6-5 to TRBJ2-2, with D hard to call. Trimming shortened V by 6 bases and J by 6 bases, and 8 bases separated the two germline ends. Germline CDR1 MNHEY, CDR2 SVGAGI. The CDR3 runs 12 residues.

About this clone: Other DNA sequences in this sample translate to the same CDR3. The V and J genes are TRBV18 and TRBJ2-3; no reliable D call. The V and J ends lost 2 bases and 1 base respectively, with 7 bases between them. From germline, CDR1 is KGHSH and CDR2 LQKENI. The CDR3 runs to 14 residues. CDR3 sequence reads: CASSPGTGTDTQYF. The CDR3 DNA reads TGTGCCAGCTCACCAGGTACGGGCACAGATACGCAGTATTTT.